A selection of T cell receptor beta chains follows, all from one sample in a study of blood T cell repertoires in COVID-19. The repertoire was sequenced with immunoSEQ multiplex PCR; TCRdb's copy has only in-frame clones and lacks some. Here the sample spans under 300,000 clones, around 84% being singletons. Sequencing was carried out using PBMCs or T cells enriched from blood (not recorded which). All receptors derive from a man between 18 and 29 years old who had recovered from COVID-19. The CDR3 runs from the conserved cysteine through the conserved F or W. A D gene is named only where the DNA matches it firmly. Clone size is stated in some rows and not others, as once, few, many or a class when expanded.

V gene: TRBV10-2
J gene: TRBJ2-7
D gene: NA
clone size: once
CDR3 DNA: TGCGCCAGCAGGGACGGGACTTCCACATCTTACGAGCAGTACTTC
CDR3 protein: CASRDGTSTSYEQYF

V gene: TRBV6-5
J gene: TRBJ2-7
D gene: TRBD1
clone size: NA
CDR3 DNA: TGTGCCAGCAGTTCTCCGGGACAGGGGACCTACGAGCAGTACTTC
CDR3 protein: CASSSPGQGTYEQYF

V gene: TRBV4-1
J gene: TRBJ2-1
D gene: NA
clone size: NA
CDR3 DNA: TGCGCCAGCAGCCAAGGACCGGGGAATGAGCAGTTCTTC
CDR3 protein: CASSQGPGNEQFF

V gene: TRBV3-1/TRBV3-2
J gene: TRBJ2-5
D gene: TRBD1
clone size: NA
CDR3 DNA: TGTGCCAGCAGCCAAGTTGGGACAGGGGCTGGGGAGACCCAGTACTTC
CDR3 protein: CASSQVGTGAGETQYF

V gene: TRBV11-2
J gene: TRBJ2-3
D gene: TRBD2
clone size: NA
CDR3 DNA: TGTGCCAGCAGCCTTGATGGCGTAGCGGGAGCAGATACGCAGTATTTT
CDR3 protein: CASSLDGVAGADTQYF

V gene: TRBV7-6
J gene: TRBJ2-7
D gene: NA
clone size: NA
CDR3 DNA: TGTGCCAGCAGCTTTAACAGGGCCTCCTACGAGCAGTACTTC
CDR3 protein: CASSFNRASYEQYF

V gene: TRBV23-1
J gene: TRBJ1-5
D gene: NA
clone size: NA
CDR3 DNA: TGCGCCAGCAGTCAAGTCCCAGGGGCGTTCCCAAAACAGCCCCAGCATTTT
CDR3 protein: CASSQVPGAFPKQPQHF

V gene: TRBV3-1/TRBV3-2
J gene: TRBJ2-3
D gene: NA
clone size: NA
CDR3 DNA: TGTGCCAGCAGCCCCCAGAGGAATACGCAGTATTTT
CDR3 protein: CASSPQRNTQYF

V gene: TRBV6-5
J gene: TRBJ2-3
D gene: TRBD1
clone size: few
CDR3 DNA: TGTGCCAGCAGGGACAGGTACAGCACAGATACGCAGTATTTT
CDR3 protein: CASRDRYSTDTQYF

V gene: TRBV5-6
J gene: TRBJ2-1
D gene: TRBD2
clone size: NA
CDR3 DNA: TGTGCCAGCAGACGGAATCTAGCGGGGTACTACAATGAGCAGTTCTTC
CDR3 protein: CASRRNLAGYYNEQFF

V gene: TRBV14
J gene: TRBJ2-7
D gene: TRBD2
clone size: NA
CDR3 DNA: TGTGCCAGCAGCCAAGGAACTAGCGGGGGTAAAAAGCAGTACTTC
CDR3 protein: CASSQGTSGGKKQYF

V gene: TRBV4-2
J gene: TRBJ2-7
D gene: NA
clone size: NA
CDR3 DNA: TGTGCCAGCAGCCAAGACCCCGACAGCTACTCCTACGAGCAGTACTTC
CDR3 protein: CASSQDPDSYSYEQYF

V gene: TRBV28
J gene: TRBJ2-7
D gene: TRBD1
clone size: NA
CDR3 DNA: TGTGCCAGCAGTCCCCCGCCGGGACAGGGAAGGTACGAGCAGTACTTC
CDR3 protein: CASSPPPGQGRYEQYF

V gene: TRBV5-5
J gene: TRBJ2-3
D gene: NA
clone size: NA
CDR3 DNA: TGTGCCAGCAGCTTGGATCGCGGAGATACGCAGTATTTT
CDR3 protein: CASSLDRGDTQYF

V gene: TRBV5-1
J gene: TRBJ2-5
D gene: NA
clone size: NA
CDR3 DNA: TGCGCCAGCAGCTCCTGGACAGACAGCCAAGAGACCCAGTACTTC
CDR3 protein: CASSSWTDSQETQYF

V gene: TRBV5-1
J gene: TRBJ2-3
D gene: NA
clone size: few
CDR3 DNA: TGCGCCAGCAGCTTGTCGTCGGTAGCCGGAGGTTACGATACGCAGTATTTT
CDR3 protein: CASSLSSVAGGYDTQYF

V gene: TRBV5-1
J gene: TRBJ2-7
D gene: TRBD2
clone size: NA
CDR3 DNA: TGCGCCAGCAGCTTGGCAGCTAGCGGGAGATTACCCTACGAGCAGTACTTC
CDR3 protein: CASSLAASGRLPYEQYF

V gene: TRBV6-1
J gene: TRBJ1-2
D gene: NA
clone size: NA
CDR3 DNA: TGTGCCAGCAGTGAAGCCTACAGGACTGGCTACACCTTC
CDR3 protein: CASSEAYRTGYTF

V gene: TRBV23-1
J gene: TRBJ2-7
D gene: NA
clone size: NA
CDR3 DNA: TGCGCCAGCAGTCAAGTGGTTGGACAGAACTCCTACGAGCAGTACTTC
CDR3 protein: CASSQVVGQNSYEQYF

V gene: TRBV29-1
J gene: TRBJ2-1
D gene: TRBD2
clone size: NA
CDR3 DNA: TGCAGCGTGAGCGGGAGTGCGGATGAGCAGTTCTTC
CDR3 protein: CSVSGSADEQFF

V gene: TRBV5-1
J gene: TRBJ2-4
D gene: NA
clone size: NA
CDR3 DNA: TGCGCCAGCAGCTACACAGGGATTAGGGACATTCAGTACTTC
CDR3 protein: CASSYTGIRDIQYF

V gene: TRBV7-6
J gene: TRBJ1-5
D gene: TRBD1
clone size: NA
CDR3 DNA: TGTGCCAGCAGCTTAGGGACAGGGGGCCACGGGCCCCAGCATTTT
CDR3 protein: CASSLGTGGHGPQHF

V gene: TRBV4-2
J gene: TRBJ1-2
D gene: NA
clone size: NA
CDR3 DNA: TGTGCCAGCAGCCAAGGCGGGGCCGGGTTCTATGGCTACACCTTC
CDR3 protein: CASSQGGAGFYGYTF

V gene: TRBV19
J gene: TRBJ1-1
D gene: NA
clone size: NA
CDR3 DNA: TGTGCCAGTAGCGTACTCTTTTACAGACAGAACACTGAAGCTTTCTTT
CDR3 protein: CASSVLFYRQNTEAFF

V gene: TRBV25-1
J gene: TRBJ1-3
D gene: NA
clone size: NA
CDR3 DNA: TGTGCCAGCAGTGAGTTCCGGGAGACCAACACCATATATTTT
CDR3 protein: CASSEFRETNTIYF

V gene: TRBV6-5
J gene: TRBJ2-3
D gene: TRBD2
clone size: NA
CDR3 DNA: TGTGCCAGCAGTTACTTCGCGGGAGGGGGGGATACGCAGTATTTT
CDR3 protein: CASSYFAGGGDTQYF

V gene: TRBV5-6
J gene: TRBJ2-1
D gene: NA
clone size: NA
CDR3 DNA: TGTGCCAGCAGCCCCGAAGACAGATACAATGAGCAGTTCTTC
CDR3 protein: CASSPEDRYNEQFF

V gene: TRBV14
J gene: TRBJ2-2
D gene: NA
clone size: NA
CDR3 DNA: TGTGCCAGCAGCCATGCGGTAAACACCGGGGAGCTGTTTTTT
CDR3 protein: CASSHAVNTGELFF

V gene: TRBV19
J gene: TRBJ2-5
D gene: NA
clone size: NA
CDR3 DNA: TGTGCCAGTAGACTAGGAAGAGAGGCCCAGTACTTC
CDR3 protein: CASRLGREAQYF

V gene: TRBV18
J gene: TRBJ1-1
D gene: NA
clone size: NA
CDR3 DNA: TGTGCCAGCTCACCTCAGGGGTCGAACACTGAAGCTTTCTTT
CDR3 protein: CASSPQGSNTEAFF

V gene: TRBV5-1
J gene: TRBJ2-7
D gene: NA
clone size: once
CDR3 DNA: TGCGCCAGCAGCTTGGCCCGCCTCGAGGGCTACGAGCAGTACTTC
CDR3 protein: CASSLARLEGYEQYF

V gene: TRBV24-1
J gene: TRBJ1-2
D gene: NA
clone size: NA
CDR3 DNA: TGTGCCACCAGTGATCGGGCTAACTATGGCTACACCTTC
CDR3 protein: CATSDRANYGYTF

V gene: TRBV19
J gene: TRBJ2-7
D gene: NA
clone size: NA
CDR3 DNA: TGTGCCAGTTTTTCCCCTACCTACGAGCAGTACTTC
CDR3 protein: CASFSPTYEQYF

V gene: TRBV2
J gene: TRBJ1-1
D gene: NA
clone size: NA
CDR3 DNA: TGTGCCAGCAGTTCCGGACATCTAGGGTCCACTGAAGCTTTCTTT
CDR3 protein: CASSSGHLGSTEAFF

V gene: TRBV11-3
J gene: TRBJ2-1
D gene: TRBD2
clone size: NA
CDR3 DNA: TGTGCCAGCAGCGGTGAGCGGGGAGCTTACAATGAGCAGTTCTTC
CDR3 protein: CASSGERGAYNEQFF

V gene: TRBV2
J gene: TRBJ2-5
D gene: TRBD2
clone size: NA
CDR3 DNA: TGTGCCAGCAGGGGACTAGCGGGGGGGCCGTTAGAGACCCAGTACTTC
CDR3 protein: CASRGLAGGPLETQYF

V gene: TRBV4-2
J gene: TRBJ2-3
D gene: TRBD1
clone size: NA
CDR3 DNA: TGTGCCAGCAGTACTAAGGACAGGGCCGATACGCAGTATTTT
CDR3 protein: CASSTKDRADTQYF

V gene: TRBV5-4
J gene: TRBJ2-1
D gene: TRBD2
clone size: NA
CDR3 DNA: TGTGCCTCCTCGGGGGGGGGCGTCCACAATGAGCAGTTCTTC
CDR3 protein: CASSGGGVHNEQFF

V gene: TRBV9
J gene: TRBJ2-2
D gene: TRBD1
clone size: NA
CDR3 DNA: TGTGCCAGCAGCTCTAATTACAGGGGGCTAAGGACCGGGGAGCTGTTTTTT
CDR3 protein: CASSSNYRGLRTGELFF

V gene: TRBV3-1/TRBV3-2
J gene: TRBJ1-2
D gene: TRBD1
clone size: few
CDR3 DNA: TGTGCCAGCAGAGCCGGGACAGCCTTCTATGGCTACACCTTC
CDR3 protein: CASRAGTAFYGYTF

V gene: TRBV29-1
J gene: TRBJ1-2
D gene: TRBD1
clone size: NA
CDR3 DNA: TGCAGCGTTTTGACAGGGCGCTATGGCTACACCTTC
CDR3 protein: CSVLTGRYGYTF

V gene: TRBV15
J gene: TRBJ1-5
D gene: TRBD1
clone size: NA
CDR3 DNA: TGTGCCACAACTTCGGGACAGAGCAATCAGCCCCAGCATTTT
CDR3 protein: CATTSGQSNQPQHF

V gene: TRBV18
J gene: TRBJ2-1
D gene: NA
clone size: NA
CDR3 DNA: TGTGCCAGCACCGGTATGAATTACGGGAGCTCCTACAATGAGCAGTTCTTC
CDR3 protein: CASTGMNYGSSYNEQFF

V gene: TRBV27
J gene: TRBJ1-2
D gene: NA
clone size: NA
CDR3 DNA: TGTGCCAGCAGTTTAGGGCAGGCGAGTGGCTACACCTTC
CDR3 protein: CASSLGQASGYTF

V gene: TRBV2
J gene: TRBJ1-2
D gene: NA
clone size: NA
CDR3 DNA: TGTGCCAGCAGTGAAATGGAGTATTTAGTGAATTATGGCTACACCTTC
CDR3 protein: CASSEMEYLVNYGYTF

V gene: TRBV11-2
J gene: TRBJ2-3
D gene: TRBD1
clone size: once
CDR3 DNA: TGTGCCAGCAGCTCGGGACAGGGGCGTACAGATACGCAGTATTTT
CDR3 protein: CASSSGQGRTDTQYF

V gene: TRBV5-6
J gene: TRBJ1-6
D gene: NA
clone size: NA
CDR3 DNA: TGTGCCAGCAGCCCGGGTGCAGGGGACTCCTATAATTCACCCCTCCACTTT
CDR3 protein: CASSPGAGDSYNSPLHF

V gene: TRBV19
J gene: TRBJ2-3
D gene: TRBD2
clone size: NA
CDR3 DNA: TGTGCCAGTAGTACGCATGACGGGAGGGGAACAGATACGCAGTATTTT
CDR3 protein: CASSTHDGRGTDTQYF

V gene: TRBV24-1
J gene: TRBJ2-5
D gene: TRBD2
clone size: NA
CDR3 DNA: TGTGCCACCACTAGCGGCGAGACCCAGTACTTC
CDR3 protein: CATTSGETQYF

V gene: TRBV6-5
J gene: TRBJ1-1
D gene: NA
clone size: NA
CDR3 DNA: TGTGCCAGCCATCCGCCAGGGTCGGTTGAAGCTTTCTTT
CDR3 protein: CASHPPGSVEAFF

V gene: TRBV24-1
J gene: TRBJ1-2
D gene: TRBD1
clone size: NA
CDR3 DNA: TGTGCCACCAGTGAGCCCGGACAGGGTAAGGATGGCTACACCTTC
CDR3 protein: CATSEPGQGKDGYTF

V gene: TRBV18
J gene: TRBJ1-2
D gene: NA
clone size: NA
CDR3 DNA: TGTGCCAGCTCACCACTATCGGAAGAGGGCTATGGCTACACCTTC
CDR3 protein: CASSPLSEEGYGYTF

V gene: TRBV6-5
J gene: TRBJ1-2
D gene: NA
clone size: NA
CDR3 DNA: TGTGCCAGCAGCCCCGGGGGCTACACCTTC
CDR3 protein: CASSPGGYTF

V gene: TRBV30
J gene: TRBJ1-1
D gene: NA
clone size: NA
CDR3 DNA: TGTGCCTGGGGGCTTCAACAGGGAGGGGCTTTCTTT
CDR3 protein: CAWGLQQGGAFF

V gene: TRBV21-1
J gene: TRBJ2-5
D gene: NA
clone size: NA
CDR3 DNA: TGTGCCAGCAGGAGACTAGCGGGGGGTCAGGAGACCCAGTACTTC
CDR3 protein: CASRRLAGGQETQYF

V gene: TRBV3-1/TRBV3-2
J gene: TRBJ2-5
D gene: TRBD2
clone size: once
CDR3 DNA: TGTGCCAGCAGCCAATCTGAGCGGGGGGGCTTAAAGACCCAGTACTTC
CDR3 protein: CASSQSERGGLKTQYF

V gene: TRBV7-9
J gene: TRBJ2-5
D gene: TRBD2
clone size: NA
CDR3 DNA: TGTGCCAGCAGCCCGGGACTAGCAGAGACCCAGTACTTC
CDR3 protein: CASSPGLAETQYF

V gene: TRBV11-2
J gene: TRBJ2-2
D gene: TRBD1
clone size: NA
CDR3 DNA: TGTGCCAGCAGCTCAGGGACAGGGGCTGGCGGGGAGCTGTTTTTT
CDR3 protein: CASSSGTGAGGELFF